This T cell receptor (beta chain) derives from a study of memory CD4+ T cells and cytomegalovirus serostatus (dated by TCRdb to between 2017 and 2020). Concerning the study at large: The cohort comprised 33 healthy Belgian adults, 9 CMV seropositive and roughly 25 CMV seronegative. To replicate a published TCR-based CMV serostatus classifier, the researchers sequenced the CD4+ memory TCRbeta repertoires of a Belgian cohort whose cytomegalovirus serostatus was known.

In its sample, this clone was seen a few times. Its target antigen remains unknown. Base qualities are not provided; no much larger clone lies one nucleotide away. Paper-wide results and their limitations: For predicting CMV serostatus, the median bootstrapped AUC was approximately 0.95 using the original framework and about 0.9 using a US-trained random forest. The results were interpreted as suggesting that the CMV-associated TCR signature is largely present in the CD4+ memory repertoire. The original-framework classifier achieved a median bootstrapped AUC of almost 0.97 with a 95% CI of 0.76-1.00 on the Belgian cohort. Only CD4+CD45RO+ memory cells were sequenced, unlike the original study, which covered naive and memory CD4+ and CD8+ populations. Of more than 150 previously reported CMV-associated TCRbeta sequences, some 67 appeared in the CD4+ memory repertoires, each in one to five individuals.

Single viable CD3+CD4+CD8-CD45RO+ cells were sorted as memory CD4+ T cells on a FACSAria II. CMV serostatus was determined with a Roche Elecsys assay detecting serum IgG against CMV pp150, pp28, p38 and p52. Once the samples were thawed, total CD4+ T cells were enriched through positive selection using CD4 magnetic microbeads. Samples originated from another study that specifically interrogated the CD4+ T cell memory repertoire. Peripheral blood mononuclear cells were isolated and cryopreserved following standard operating procedures; serum was stored at -80 °C. CD3-PerCP (BW264/56), CD4-APC (RPA-T4), CD45RO-PE (UCHT1) and CD8-Pacific Orange (3B5) antibodies were used for staining, and non-viable cells were excluded with Sytox blue. The Quick-DNA Microprep Kit was used to extract genomic DNA from the sorted cells. Amplification of TCRbeta DNA was done with the immunoSEQ hsTCRbeta kit, following the protocol from the manufacturer. An Illumina MiSeq instrument was used to sequence the TCRbeta libraries. Turning to the authors' computational methods: Following removal of out-of-frame sequences, more than 2,000,000 distinct TCRbeta sequences were retained, with an average of roughly 70,000 per individual. Each individual was scored using the number of 170 or so previously reported CMV-associated TCRbeta sequences that the individual carried and the total number of productive distinct TCRbeta sequences. A beta-binomial model was reimplemented in Python, and scikit-learn random forests with default parameters were trained on data from the US cohort. On the Belgian cohort, classifier performance was reported as the median AUC, along with percentile confidence intervals, across 10,000 bootstrap iterations. TCRdb obtained this table from immuneACCESS and retained in-frame rearrangements with V and J assigned. These tables miss some clones; where compared with another copy, unresolved V genes account for less than half of the shortfall, and the remainder is unexplained. That table furnishes V, J and clone size, whereas the DNA furnished D and trimming. Present in this sample are around 41,000 clones, 75% to 85% of which were seen just once. The top ten clones comprise 5% to 7% of the sample.

Reading the germline V gene gives CDR1 MDHEN and CDR2 SYDVKM. The V end gives up 6 bases and the J end 5 bases, leaving 5 bases in the junction not matched to a gene. The CDR3 goes from the cysteine to the phenylalanine over 14 residues. Only the CDR3 DNA is retained, 42 bases long and in frame from the first base. The source of this sequence is an adult in good health and CMV-seronegative. Sequencing used memory CD4+ T cells from blood. Here the chain combines TRBV28 and TRBJ1-2; 11 bases in the middle match TRBD1. Read as DNA, the sequence is TGTGCCAGCAGCTCCTGGGACAGGGGGTATGGCTACACCTTC. Its protein reads: CASSSWDRGYGYTF.